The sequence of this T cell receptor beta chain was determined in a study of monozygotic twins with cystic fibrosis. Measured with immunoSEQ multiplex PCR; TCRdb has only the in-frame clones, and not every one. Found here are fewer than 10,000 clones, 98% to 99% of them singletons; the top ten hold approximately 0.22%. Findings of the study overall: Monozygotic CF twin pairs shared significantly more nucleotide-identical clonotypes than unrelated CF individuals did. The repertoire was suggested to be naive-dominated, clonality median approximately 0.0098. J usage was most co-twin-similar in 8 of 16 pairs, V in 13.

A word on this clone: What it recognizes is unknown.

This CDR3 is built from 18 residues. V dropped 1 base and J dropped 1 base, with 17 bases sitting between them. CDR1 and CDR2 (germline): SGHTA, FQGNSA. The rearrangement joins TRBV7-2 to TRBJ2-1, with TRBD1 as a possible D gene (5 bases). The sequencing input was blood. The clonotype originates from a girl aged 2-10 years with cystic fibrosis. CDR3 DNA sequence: TGTGCCAGCAGCTTAGATAGGCCTGGGGCGGATTCCTACAATGAGCAGTTCTTC. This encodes CASSLDRPGADSYNEQFF.